The TCR beta chain described here comes from a study of shared clonotypes between healthy human individuals. Overall study: The plates for each donor numbered three CD4 naive, three CD4 memory, two CD8 naive and one CD8 memory.

Sequencing was performed with immunoSEQ multiplex PCR; in TCRdb, only in-frame clones are kept and a portion is missing. This sample has roughly 640,000 clones, with around two thirds found just once. Worth noting for this clone: Its antigen is not identified.

Findings and caveats of the study: A reduction in generation probabilities was seen for non-shared clonotypes relative to those shared by all four donors.

This CDR3 comprises 13 residues. V shed 6 bases and J shed 8 bases, with 14 bases lying between them. Per germline, CDR1 MNHEY and CDR2 SVGAGI. This receptor was taken from a woman between 25 and 40 years old in good health. Material: memory CD4+ T cells sorted from blood. The sample's subset: CD45RA-negative fraction. The genes are TRBV6-5 and TRBJ2-1, with D perhaps TRBD2 (5 bases). The DNA for the CDR3 is TGTGCCAGCAGAGGAAGGAGGAGCGATGAGCAGTTCTTC. It codes for CASRGRRSDEQFF.